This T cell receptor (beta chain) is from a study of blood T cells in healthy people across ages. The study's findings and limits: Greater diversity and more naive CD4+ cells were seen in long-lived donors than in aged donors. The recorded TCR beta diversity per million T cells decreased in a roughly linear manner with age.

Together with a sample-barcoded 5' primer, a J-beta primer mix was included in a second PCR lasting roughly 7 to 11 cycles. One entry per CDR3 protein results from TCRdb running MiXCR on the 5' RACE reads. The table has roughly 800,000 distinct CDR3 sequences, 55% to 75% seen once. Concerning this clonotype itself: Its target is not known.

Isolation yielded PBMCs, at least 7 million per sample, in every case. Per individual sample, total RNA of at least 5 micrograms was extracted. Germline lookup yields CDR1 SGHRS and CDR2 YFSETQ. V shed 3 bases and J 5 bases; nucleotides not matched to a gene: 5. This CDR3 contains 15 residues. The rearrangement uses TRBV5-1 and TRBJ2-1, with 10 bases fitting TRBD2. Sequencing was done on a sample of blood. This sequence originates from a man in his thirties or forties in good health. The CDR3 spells CASSWTSGLDNEQFF. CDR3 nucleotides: TGCGCCAGCAGCTGGACTAGCGGCTTAGACAATGAGCAGTTCTTC.